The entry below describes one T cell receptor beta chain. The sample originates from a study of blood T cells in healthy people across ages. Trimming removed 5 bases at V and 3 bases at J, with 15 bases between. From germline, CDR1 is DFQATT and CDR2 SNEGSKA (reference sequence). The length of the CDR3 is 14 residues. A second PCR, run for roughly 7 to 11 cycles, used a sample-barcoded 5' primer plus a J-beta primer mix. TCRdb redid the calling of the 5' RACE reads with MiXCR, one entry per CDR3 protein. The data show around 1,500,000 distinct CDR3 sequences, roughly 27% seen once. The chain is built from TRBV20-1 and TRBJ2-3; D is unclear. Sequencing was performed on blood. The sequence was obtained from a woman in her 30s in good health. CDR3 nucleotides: TGCAGTGCTGGGGTGGTTCCCACAACAGATACGCAGTATTTT. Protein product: CSAGVVPTTDTQYF.